What follows describes a single T cell receptor beta chain. Antigen specificity is unknown. This entry comes from a study of glioma-infiltrating T cells. Study-wide results and limits: CDR3 overlap between tissue and blood was very small. Non-neoplastic patients had below-expected tissue-blood divergence, while all gliomas exceeded expectation.

TCR alpha and beta CDR3 regions were amplified from RNA using iRepertoire nested multiplex PCR. For one-step reverse transcription and amplification, 100-400 ng of tissue mRNA or PBMC total RNA was used. One entry per CDR3 protein results from TCRdb running MiXCR on the multiplex PCR reads. The data hold roughly 200,000 distinct CDR3 sequences, with more than 35% observed a single time. The CDR3 totals 13 residues. After removal of 6 bases from V and 9 bases from J, the junction contained 10 bases not matched to a gene. Sequencing was carried out using glioma tissue, nonneoplastic brain tissue, or PBMCs (not recorded which). This TCR came from a human donor with low-grade glioma or glioblastoma, undergoing nonglioma brain surgery, or in good health (not recorded which). The J gene is TRBJ1-1, the V gene TRBV12-3 or TRBV12-4; TRBD1 agrees at 7 bases. The CDR3 loop reads CASSLPGQSQAFF. The CDR3 bases are TGTGCCAGCAGCCTACCGGGACAGAGCCAAGCTTTCTTT.